These 5 T cell receptor beta chains share one sample of origin, sequenced in a study of T cells in Graves' hyperthyroidism and ophthalmopathy. Template material for amplifying TCR beta CDR3 regions consisted of RNA transcripts. HTBI primers drove first-round RT-PCR of the TCR CDR3. One entry per CDR3 protein results from TCRdb running MiXCR on the multiplex PCR reads. Of fewer than 650,000 distinct CDR3 sequences detected, 40% to 55% appear once; the ten largest clones hold 44%. Sequences were obtained from peripheral blood or thyroid tissue (not recorded which). These receptors were obtained from an adult woman with Graves' disease, either hyperthyroidism or ophthalmopathy (not recorded which).

The genes are TRBV6-1 and TRBJ1-5; no definite D call. This CDR3 contains 13 residues. The V and J ends lost 6 bases and 0 bases respectively, with 6 bases between them. Germline CDR1 MNHNS, CDR2 SASEGT. CDR3 coding DNA: TGTGCCAGCAGAGGAGCTAGCAATCAGCCCCAGCATTTT. It is translated as CASRGASNQPQHF.

This rearrangement joins TRBV5-1 to TRBJ2-5; TRBD1 aligns across 10 bases. Per germline, CDR1 SGHRS and CDR2 YFSETQ. J lost 1 base, V lost 1 base, and 10 bases had no gene match. This CDR3 region has 18 residues. CDR3 DNA sequence: TGCGCCAGCAGCTTGCGCAGCTTTCGGGACAGGGGCCAAGAGACCCAGTACTTC. It translates to CASSLRSFRDRGQETQYF.

This clonotype was picked up many times. The chain employs TRBV6-5 and TRBJ1-1, with 8 positions matching TRBD1. This CDR3 comprises 15 residues. The J segment lost 1 base and the V segment lost 0 bases, leaving 1 base of the junction unmatched. The germline CDR1 and CDR2 sequences are MNHEY and SVGAGI. The CDR3 spells CASSYSTGANTEAFF. Written as DNA, the CDR3 is TGTGCCAGCAGTTACTCGACAGGGGCGAACACTGAAGCTTTCTTT.

As concerns this clonotype: Possible read error: a much larger clone is one base away. The rearrangement uses TRBV3-1 and TRBJ1-5, with D possibly TRBD1 on 5 matching bases. The CDR3 is made up of 16 amino acids. The germline gives CDR1 LGHDT, CDR2 YNNKEL (reference sequence). This CDR3 reads CASSQTWDPSNQPQRF. The CDR3 coding sequence is TGTGCCAGCAGCCAGACCTGGGACCCCAGCAATCAGCCCCAGCGTTTT. Complete variable domain (other parts from reference TRBV3-1 and TRBJ1-5): DTAVSQTPKYLVTQMGNDKSIKCEQNLGHDTMYWYKQDSKKFLKIMFSYNNKELIINETVPNRFSPKSPDKAHLNLHINSLELGDSAVYFCASSQTWDPSNQPQRFGDGTRLSIL.

This clonotype was seen more than once but under ten times. The V gene is TRBV20-1, the J gene TRBJ1-2, with TRBD1 identical over 8 bases. CDR3 length: 10 residues. V dropped 6 bases and J dropped 12; count of bases not matched to a gene: 6. Germline V CDR1 and CDR2: DFQATT, SNEGSKA (reference sequence). CDR3 sequence reads: CSAKGQGNTF. The CDR3 nucleotides are TGCAGTGCGAAAGGACAGGGAAACACCTTC.